These 24 T cell receptor beta chains came from one sample sequenced in a study of a mutant IDH1 vaccine in newly diagnosed glioma. Time point of the sample: baseline, week 1 (first vaccination visit). Described treatment: pre-vaccination baseline after standard-of-care therapy. This table comes from immunoSEQ multiplex PCR, and its TCRdb copy is limited to in-frame clones, with some not included. The sample consists of about 88,000 clones, over 75% of them appearing once. The source material was PBMCs, sampled from a glioma patient treated with radiotherapy, temozolomide or both. These receptors all stem from a man in his forties with glioma. Some clones in this sample may be carry-over from other donors' samples.

The V gene is TRBV2, the J gene TRBJ1-1; D gene uncertain. Germline V CDR1 and CDR2: SNHLY, FYNNEI. Trimming pared 7 bases from V and 1 base from J, leaving 10 bases between. The CDR3 contains 13 residues. The CDR3 bases are TGTGCCAGCACCCTGTACAGGAACACTGAAGCTTTCTTT. It yields the protein CASTLYRNTEAFF.

The chain has TRBV6-1 and TRBJ2-7; the D gene is possibly TRBD1 (6 bases). From germline, CDR1 is MNHNS and CDR2 SASEGT. V was cut by 1 base and J by 4 bases, with 14 bases left in between. The CDR3 length is 15 residues. In DNA form, the CDR3 reads TGTGCCAGCAGTGAAGTTTACAGGGCGGGTTACGAGCAGTACTTC. As protein: CASSEVYRAGYEQYF.

The chain recombines TRBV5-1 with TRBJ2-7; TRBD1 matches 12 bases. The germline V gene encodes CDR1 SGHRS and CDR2 YFSETQ. The CDR3 runs to 16 residues. V shed 3 bases and J 6 bases; nucleotides not matched to a gene: 10. The CDR3 reads CASSWAGQGALVEQYF. The CDR3 coding sequence is TGCGCCAGCAGCTGGGCGGGACAGGGGGCTCTGGTCGAGCAGTACTTC.

The V call is TRBV7-9, the J call TRBJ1-1, with 10 nucleotides matching TRBD1. The CDR3 covers 16 residues. V lost 4 bases to trimming and J lost 11 bases; unmatched junction nucleotides: 16. Germline V gene data show CDR1 as SEHNR and CDR2 as FQNEAQ (reference sequence). In DNA form, the CDR3 reads TGTGCCAGCAGCTCGGGTCAGGCCGGGACAGGGGCAGGCGCTTTCTTT. Its translation: CASSSGQAGTGAGAFF.

The rearrangement uses TRBV5-1 and TRBJ2-1; either TRBD1 or TRBD2 may supply D (6 bases each). This CDR3 contains 14 residues. V was cut by 7 bases and J by 4 bases, with 15 bases left in between. Germline CDR1 is SGHRS and CDR2 is YFSETQ. The CDR3 region has the DNA TGCGCCAGCGAGTCTGGGGGGCTATACAATGAGCAGTTCTTC. This encodes CASESGGLYNEQFF.

The chain is built from TRBV10-1 and TRBJ2-7; 8 bases are a match to TRBD1. Germline V CDR1 and CDR2: WNHNN, SYGVQD (reference sequence). The CDR3 is 17 amino acids. The V segment lost 0 bases and the J segment 3 bases; nucleotides outside the gene matches: 10. CDR3 in DNA: TGCGCCAGCAGTGAGTCGAAGATAACAGGGGGGTTCTACGAGCAGTACTTC. Translation gives CASSESKITGGFYEQYF.

J is TRBJ2-3 and V is TRBV10-2; TRBD2 matches at 10 bases. Germline values: CDR1 WSHSY, CDR2 SAAADI. The CDR3 extends over 14 amino acids. V shed 10 bases, J shed 1 base, and the junction held 5 bases outside the gene matches. DNA of the CDR3: TGCGCCACCACTACTAGCGGGGGCACAGATACGCAGTATTTT. Translation: CATTTSGGTDTQYF.

The chain employs TRBV7-2 and TRBJ1-1, with a weak D call TRBD1 (6 bases). This CDR3 spans 14 amino acids. Germline lookup yields CDR1 SGHTA and CDR2 FQGNSA. Deletions cut 5 bases from V and 11 bases from J, with 21 bases between. The CDR3 bases are TGTGCCAGCAGCGTAGGGGGGGACACTAAGCCGGCTTTCTTT. Protein product: CASSVGGDTKPAFF. The variable domain in full, completed from reference TRBV7-2 and TRBJ1-1, reads GAGVSQSPSNKVTEKGKDVELRCDPISGHTALYWYRQSLGQGLEFLIYFQGNSAPDKSGLPSDRFSAERTGGSVSTLTIQRTQQEDSAVYLCASSVGGDTKPAFFGQGTRLTVV.

DNA for the CDR3: TGTGCCAGCAGCTTGGTACAGATCTCTGGAAACACCATATATTTT. Protein sequence: CASSLVQISGNTIYF. This chain links TRBV5-6 with TRBJ1-3, with D unclear. Germline CDR1 and CDR2: SGHDT and YYEEEE. Trimming removed 0 bases at V and 0 bases at J, with 7 bases between. The CDR3 covers 15 residues.

This chain uses TRBV6-1 with TRBJ1-4; D call uncertain. There are 15 residues in the CDR3. Germline V CDR1 and CDR2: MNHNS, SASEGT. V was clipped by 7 bases and J by 0 bases, with 12 bases between them. The CDR3 bases are TGTGCCAGCAATCCCGGCCTGACAACTAATGAAAAACTGTTTTTT. It specifies CASNPGLTTNEKLFF.

The chain recombines TRBV4-2 with TRBJ1-2; the match to TRBD1 covers 11 bases. The V and J ends lost 1 base and 6 bases, in that order; junction bases with no gene match: 7. There are 16 residues in the CDR3. CDR1 is LGHNA and CDR2 is YNFKEQ in the germline V gene. CDR3 in DNA: TGTGCCAGCAGCCAAGTGGACAGGGGGCACTTCGATGGCTACACCTTC. Its translation: CASSQVDRGHFDGYTF.

This rearrangement joins TRBV5-4 to TRBJ2-7; 11 bases are a match to TRBD1. Germline values: CDR1 SGHNT, CDR2 YYREEE (reference sequence). V lost 3 bases and J lost 1; bases outside the gene matches: 3. The CDR3 extends over 15 amino acids. CDR3 in amino acids: CASSWGQGGSYEQYF. CDR3 nucleotides: TGTGCCAGCAGCTGGGGACAGGGGGGGTCCTACGAGCAGTACTTC. The full variable domain, completed using reference TRBV5-4 and TRBJ2-7, is ETGVTQSPTHLIKTRGQQVTLRCSSQSGHNTVSWYQQALGQGPQFIFQYYREEENGRGNFPPRFSGLQFPNYSSELNVNALELDDSALYLCASSWGQGGSYEQYFGPGTRLTVT.

The chain couples TRBV7-2 to TRBJ1-5; D gene unclear. CDR3 length: 13 residues. V was cut by 4 bases and J by 1 base, with 5 bases left in between. Germline CDR1 SGHTA, CDR2 FQGNSA. DNA for the CDR3: TGTGCCAGCAGCTCGTACAGCAATCAGCCCCAGCATTTT. As protein: CASSSYSNQPQHF.

The chain uses TRBV10-1 and TRBJ1-5; 9 positions match TRBD1. V shed 6 bases and J 5 bases; nucleotides not matched to a gene: 5. There are 14 residues in the CDR3. Germline CDR1 is WNHNN and CDR2 is SYGVQD (reference sequence). This chain's CDR3 is CASSPGQGDQPQHF. CDR3 nucleotides: TGCGCCAGCAGCCCGGGACAGGGAGATCAGCCCCAGCATTTT.

Remarks on this clone: Relative to the germline gene, one junction end is altered; a read error may explain this. The chain carries TRBV7-8 and TRBJ2-7, with D maybe TRBD2 (5 bases). In germline, CDR1 is SGHVS, CDR2 FQNEAQ. This CDR3 is built from 11 residues. CDR3 sequence (DNA): TGTGCCAGCAGCTTAGAGGGCCCGGGGAACTTC. This gives the protein CASSLEGPGNF.

The chain uses TRBV6-5 and TRBJ1-2, with TRBD1 identical over 7 bases. The germline CDR1 and CDR2 sequences are MNHEY and SVGAGI. With V trimmed by 5 bases and J by 1 base, 7 bases remained unmatched. The CDR3 spans 15 residues. CDR3 in DNA: TGTGCCAGCAGTGCGCAGGGGGGGAGTAACTATGGCTACACCTTC. This translates into CASSAQGGSNYGYTF.

The chain combines TRBV4-2 with TRBJ1-2, with D hard to call. CDR3 size: 17 residues. The V end lost 1 base, the J end lost 4 bases, and 19 bases lay between the germline ends. Germline-derived CDR1 and CDR2 are LGHNA and YNFKEQ. The CDR3 loop reads CASSQVLYPAGIYGYTF. The CDR3 DNA reads TGTGCCAGCAGCCAAGTCCTCTATCCCGCAGGAATCTATGGCTACACCTTC.

This chain uses TRBV5-1 with TRBJ1-2; 8 bases are shared with TRBD1. Germline trimming cut 4 bases from V and 8 bases from J; bases unmatched to any gene: 4. This CDR3 comprises 12 residues. Germline CDR1 and CDR2: SGHRS and YFSETQ. CDR3 in amino acids: CASSRTGQGYTF. The CDR3 nucleotides read TGCGCCAGCAGCCGGACAGGGCAGGGCTACACCTTC.

The chain is built from TRBV7-9 and TRBJ1-2, with 7 bases matching TRBD1. In germline, CDR1 is SEHNR, CDR2 FQNEAQ (reference sequence). J was trimmed by 8 bases and V by 5 bases; bases with no gene match: 5. This CDR3 contains 12 residues. The CDR3: CASSEDRVGYTF. Written as DNA, the CDR3 is TGTGCCAGCAGCGAAGACAGGGTAGGCTACACCTTC.

CDR3 protein: CASSRISFNQYF. Here the CDR3 DNA reads TGTGCCAGCAGCCGGATATCGTTCAATCAGTACTTC. This chain connects TRBV11-2 to TRBJ2-5; the D is unclear. With 5 bases removed from V and 11 bases from J, the gap between germline ends came to 15 bases. This CDR3 is 12 amino acids long. Germline assignment: CDR1 SGHAT and CDR2 FQNNGV.

This clone was seen a single time. The chain combines TRBV7-9 with TRBJ2-7; maybe TRBD2 (5 bases). Per germline, CDR1 SEHNR and CDR2 FQNEAQ (reference sequence). Trimming removed 3 bases at V and 12 bases at J, with 18 bases between. The CDR3 length is 13 residues. CDR3: CASSFGLPPVLYF. CDR3 DNA sequence: TGTGCCAGCAGCTTCGGACTTCCCCCCGTCCTGTACTTC.

This sequence joins TRBV6-6 and TRBJ1-6; D gene unclear. The V and J ends lost 6 bases and 0 bases respectively, with 12 bases between them. Germline loops: CDR1 MNHNY, CDR2 SVGAGI (reference sequence). CDR3 size: 16 residues. The CDR3 coding sequence is TGTGCCAGCAGCGCCGGTGGCAACTCCTATAATTCACCCCTCCACTTT. The encoded protein is CASSAGGNSYNSPLHF.

V and J are TRBV2 and TRBJ2-5; TRBD1 agrees at 8 bases. The germline CDR1 and CDR2 sequences are SNHLY and FYNNEI. CDR3 length equals 14 residues. J gave up 5 bases and V 2 bases, and 4 bases lay outside the gene matches. The CDR3 bases are TGTGCCAGCAGTGAACAGGGGGCGGGGGAGACCCAGTACTTC. As protein: CASSEQGAGETQYF. Full variable domain (remainder filled in from reference TRBV2 and TRBJ2-5): EPEVTQTPSHQVTQMGQEVILRCVPISNHLYFYWYRQILGQKVEFLVSFYNNEISEKSEIFDDQFSVERPDGSNFTLKIRSTKLEDSAMYFCASSEQGAGETQYFGPGTRLLVL.

The genes are TRBV7-6 and TRBJ1-2; D is perhaps TRBD1 (5 bases). V lost 5 bases and J lost 4, with 11 bases in between. The length of the CDR3 is 13 residues. CDR1 SGHVS and CDR2 FNYEAQ come from the germline V gene. The CDR3 sequence: CASSPWDGYGYTF. CDR3 nucleotides: TGTGCCAGCAGCCCATGGGACGGCTATGGCTACACCTTC. The full variable domain, in which reference TRBV7-6 and TRBJ1-2 provide the parts outside the CDR3, is GAGVSQSPRYKVTKRGQDVALRCDPISGHVSLYWYRQALGQGPEFLTYFNYEAQQDKSGLPNDRFSAERPEGSISTLTIQRTEQRDSAMYRCASSPWDGYGYTFGSGTRLTVV.